The rows below give T cell receptor beta chains drawn from one sample of a study of siplizumab effects on memory and regulatory T cells. The assay was immunoSEQ multiplex PCR, and TCRdb's table has in-frame clones only and misses some. The top ten clones hold 1% to 1.5% of a sample with about 100,000 clones, roughly 94% of them seen once. Source material: non-Treg CD4+ T cells sorted from blood. Every receptor here comes from a human donor in good health. CDR3s include the opening cysteine and the closing phenylalanine or tryptophan. The D gene is left open where the match is weak. Size is stated for part of the rows, as once, few or many counts, or as a class when the clone is expanded.

size	J	V	D	CDR3	DNA
-	TRBJ2-4	TRBV7-8	-	CASSLFRSGVAKNIQYF	TGTGCCAGCAGCTTATTTAGGTCAGGGGTGGCCAAAAACATTCAGTACTTC
-	TRBJ1-5	TRBV28	-	CASSLAARSNQPQHF	TGTGCCAGCAGTTTGGCGGCGCGCAGCAATCAGCCCCAGCATTTT
-	TRBJ1-6	TRBV7-3	-	CASSFQGMNSPLHF	TGTGCCAGCAGCTTTCAGGGGATGAATTCACCCCTCCACTTT
once	TRBJ1-2	TRBV28	-	CASSFDSRYGYTF	TGTGCCAGCAGTTTCGACAGCCGGTATGGCTACACCTTC
-	TRBJ1-5	TRBV2	-	CASSEEYRVNQPQHF	TGTGCCAGCAGTGAGGAGTACAGGGTTAATCAGCCCCAGCATTTT
-	TRBJ2-4	TRBV14	-	CASSQDRLAKNIQYF	TGTGCCAGCAGCCAAGACAGATTGGCCAAAAACATTCAGTACTTC
-	TRBJ2-5	TRBV29-1	-	CTVGQQETQYF	TGCACCGTCGGACAGCAAGAGACCCAGTACTTC
-	TRBJ2-5	TRBV5-4	-	CASSFLLETQYF	TGTGCCAGCAGCTTTCTGCTCGAGACCCAGTACTTC
-	TRBJ2-7	TRBV2	TRBD2	CASSGLALGLARSAQYF	TGTGCCAGCAGCGGACTTGCCTTGGGACTAGCGAGATCGGCGCAGTACTTC
-	TRBJ2-5	TRBV5-1	TRBD1	CASSLGHWWTGEETQYF	TGCGCCAGCAGCTTGGGACATTGGTGGACAGGGGAAGAGACCCAGTACTTC
-	TRBJ2-1	TRBV5-1	TRBD1	CASSRAPGQGPDEQFF	TGCGCCAGCAGTCGCGCCCCGGGACAGGGTCCGGATGAGCAGTTCTTC
-	TRBJ2-6	TRBV19	-	CASSMGVGTSGANVLTF	TGTGCCAGTAGTATGGGGGTTGGGACCTCTGGGGCCAACGTCCTGACTTTC
-	TRBJ2-7	TRBV7-3	-	CASSLSPLGEQYF	TGTGCCAGCAGCTTAAGTCCTCTGGGCGAGCAGTACTTC
-	TRBJ1-5	TRBV4-1	-	CASSQEGRGSQPQHF	TGCGCCAGCAGCCAAGAGGGGCGGGGGAGTCAGCCCCAGCATTTT
-	TRBJ2-7	TRBV7-9	-	CASSLASPGKAYEQYF	TGTGCCAGCAGCTTAGCATCCCCAGGAAAAGCCTACGAGCAGTACTTC
-	TRBJ2-5	TRBV4-1	-	CASSLAGIRETQYF	TGCGCCAGCAGCCTGGCCGGTATTCGTGAGACCCAGTACTTC
-	TRBJ2-6	TRBV27	-	CASSAWAPISSGANVLTF	TGTGCCAGCAGTGCCTGGGCTCCCATAAGCTCTGGGGCCAACGTCCTGACTTTC
-	TRBJ2-1	TRBV6-6	TRBD1	CASSYWAGTVGGEQFF	TGTGCCAGCAGTTACTGGGCCGGGACAGTTGGCGGTGAGCAGTTCTTC
-	TRBJ2-5	TRBV9	-	CASSTTEETQYF	TGTGCCAGCAGCACCACGGAAGAGACCCAGTACTTC
-	TRBJ2-5	TRBV28	-	CASSPSIGVDLQTQYF	TGTGCCAGCAGTCCGTCTATTGGGGTCGATTTGCAGACCCAGTACTTC
-	TRBJ1-1	TRBV7-2	-	CASSLSRVVLTGAFF	TGTGCCAGCAGCTTATCGAGGGTTGTACTCACGGGGGCTTTCTTT
-	TRBJ2-7	TRBV5-1	-	CASSPRVGVYEQYF	TGCGCCAGCAGCCCCCGGGTAGGAGTCTACGAGCAGTACTTC
-	TRBJ2-7	TRBV5-1	-	CASSWIEANYEQYF	TGCGCCAGCAGTTGGATTGAGGCAAACTACGAGCAGTACTTC
-	TRBJ2-2	TRBV28	-	CASKGPGAGTGELFF	TGTGCCAGCAAGGGTCCAGGGGCGGGCACCGGGGAGCTGTTTTTT
-	TRBJ2-1	TRBV7-9	TRBD2	CASSSRGLARDNEQFF	TGTGCCAGCAGCTCCCGGGGACTAGCGCGGGACAATGAGCAGTTCTTC
-	TRBJ2-1	TRBV6-6	-	CASSYAEEVQFF	TGTGCCAGCAGTTACGCCGAAGAGGTACAGTTCTTC
-	TRBJ2-4	TRBV28	TRBD1	CASRPDRVVWSKNIQYF	TGTGCCAGCAGGCCGGACAGGGTGGTTTGGTCCAAAAACATTCAGTACTTC